The rows below give T cell receptor beta chains drawn from one sample of a study of blood T cell repertoires in COVID-19. Measured with immunoSEQ multiplex PCR; TCRdb has only the in-frame clones, and not every one. This sample has tens of thousands of clones, with 83% found just once. Sequenced sample: peripheral blood. Every receptor here comes from a woman aged 60-70 years with acute or convalescent COVID-19. The CDR3 runs from the conserved cysteine through the conserved F or W. D genes are given only for firm matches. Part of the rows lack a size; the others show once, few, many or a class for expanded clones.

j_call | clone_size | d_call | v_call | cdr3_aa | cdr3_nt
TRBJ2-3 | . | TRBD2 | TRBV9 | CASSVAGTSGGGSTDTQYF | TGTGCCAGCAGCGTAGCAGGGACTAGCGGGGGGGGAAGCACAGATACGCAGTATTTT
TRBJ1-1 | few | . | TRBV30 | CAWSVKGGTEAFF | TGTGCCTGGAGTGTAAAAGGGGGCACTGAAGCTTTCTTT
TRBJ1-3 | . | TRBD1 | TRBV3-1/TRBV3-2 | CASQPGGSGNTIYF | TGTGCCAGCCAGCCAGGGGGCTCCGGAAACACCATATATTTT
TRBJ2-6 | . | . | TRBV6-5 | CASRTGTGANVLTF | TGTGCCAGCAGAACAGGGACTGGGGCCAACGTCCTGACTTTC
TRBJ2-1 | . | TRBD2 | TRBV24-1 | CATSDLDPAGDNEQFF | TGTGCCACCAGTGATTTGGACCCAGCGGGAGACAATGAGCAGTTCTTC
TRBJ2-3 | . | . | TRBV24-1 | CATSDSSGPHTDTQYF | TGTGCCACCAGTGATTCTTCCGGTCCCCACACAGATACGCAGTATTTT
TRBJ2-1 | . | TRBD2 | TRBV20-1 | CSARGLAGLFF | TGCAGTGCTAGGGGACTAGCGGGCTTGTTCTTC
TRBJ1-6 | . | TRBD1 | TRBV10-3 | CAISGTGQGNSPLHF | TGTGCCATCAGTGGGACGGGACAGGGTAATTCACCCCTCCACTTT
TRBJ2-2 | . | . | TRBV30 | CAWSVSWTGELFF | TGTGCCTGGAGTGTTAGCTGGACCGGGGAGCTGTTTTTT
TRBJ2-7 | . | . | TRBV7-2 | CASSLYLSSYEQYF | TGTGCCAGCAGCTTATATTTGAGCTCCTACGAGCAGTACTTC
TRBJ1-2 | . | . | TRBV7-9 | CASSLLYYGYTF | TGTGCCAGCAGCTTATTATATTATGGCTACACCTTC
TRBJ1-5 | . | . | TRBV7-9 | CASSGQRNQPQHF | TGTGCCAGCAGCGGACAGCGCAATCAGCCCCAGCATTTT
TRBJ1-6 | . | . | TRBV14 | CASSILNSPLHF | TGTGCCAGCAGCATCTTGAATTCACCCCTCCACTTT
TRBJ1-2 | . | . | TRBV10-2 | CASSESWAGPHGYTF | TGCGCCAGCAGTGAGTCCTGGGCAGGGCCTCACGGCTACACCTTC
TRBJ2-2 | once | TRBD2 | TRBV5-4 | CASTRLAGDNTGELFF | TGTGCCAGCACCCGTCTAGCGGGGGATAACACCGGGGAGCTGTTTTTT
TRBJ2-3 | . | TRBD1 | TRBV3-1/TRBV3-2 | CASSFLGTASTDTQYF | TGTGCCAGCAGCTTTTTGGGGACAGCTAGCACAGATACGCAGTATTTT
TRBJ2-1 | . | TRBD1 | TRBV3-1/TRBV3-2 | CASSQGDSYNEQFF | TGTGCCAGCAGCCAAGGGGACAGCTACAATGAGCAGTTCTTC
TRBJ1-1 | . | . | TRBV7-9 | CASRGLAGTEAFF | TGTGCCAGCAGAGGTCTAGCCGGCACTGAAGCTTTCTTT
TRBJ1-2 | . | . | TRBV3-1/TRBV3-2 | CASSQAHREGYTF | TGTGCCAGCAGCCAAGCCCACAGGGAAGGCTACACCTTC
TRBJ1-1 | . | TRBD1 | TRBV14 | CASSQYRGNTEAFF | TGTGCCAGCAGCCAATACAGGGGGAACACTGAAGCTTTCTTT
TRBJ2-1 | . | . | TRBV6-2/TRBV6-3 | CASSRPGTSYNEQFF | TGTGCCAGCAGTCGACCCGGGACTTCGTACAATGAGCAGTTCTTC
TRBJ2-7 | . | TRBD1 | TRBV2 | CASSTGTGSRYF | TGTGCCAGCAGTACCGGGACAGGGTCTCGGTACTTC
TRBJ2-7 | few | TRBD1 | TRBV13 | CASSTGTGTYEQYF | TGTGCCAGCAGTACCGGGACAGGCACCTACGAGCAGTACTTC
TRBJ1-4 | . | . | TRBV7-8 | CASSFLTATNEKLFF | TGTGCCAGCAGCTTTCTTACAGCAACTAATGAAAAACTGTTTTTT
TRBJ1-1 | medium-sized | . | TRBV19 | CASSIYGDGDTEAFF | TGTGCCAGTAGTATATACGGTGACGGGGACACTGAAGCTTTCTTT
TRBJ2-7 | . | TRBD2 | TRBV4-1 | CASSPSTSGSSYEQYF | TGCGCCAGCAGCCCCTCGACTAGCGGGAGTTCCTACGAGCAGTACTTC
TRBJ2-1 | . | TRBD1 | TRBV7-7 | CASSSTTGGAYNEQFF | TGTGCCAGCAGCTCAACAACAGGGGGAGCCTACAATGAGCAGTTCTTC
TRBJ1-4 | . | TRBD1 | TRBV14 | CASSRTGGYEKLFF | TGTGCCAGCAGCCGGACAGGGGGCTATGAAAAACTGTTTTTT
TRBJ1-2 | . | TRBD1 | TRBV7-6 | CASSQTPGQGVLDYGYTF | TGTGCCAGCAGCCAAACACCGGGACAGGGTGTTTTAGACTATGGCTACACCTTC
TRBJ2-1 | . | . | TRBV5-1 | CASSSGTAGNEQFF | TGCGCCAGCAGCTCCGGGACTGCGGGCAATGAGCAGTTCTTC
TRBJ2-2 | . | . | TRBV28 | CASSPSNPGRVLDTGELFF | TGTGCCAGCAGTCCTTCTAACCCCGGTCGGGTGTTGGACACCGGGGAGCTGTTTTTT
TRBJ2-2 | . | . | TRBV3-1/TRBV3-2 | CASSMNRFNTGELFF | TGTGCCAGCAGTATGAACAGGTTTAACACCGGGGAGCTGTTTTTT
TRBJ1-2 | . | . | TRBV14 | CASSQSGFGYGYTF | TGTGCCAGCAGCCAAAGCGGATTTGGGTATGGCTACACCTTC
TRBJ2-7 | . | TRBD2 | TRBV6-5 | CASSYRGEQGYEQYF | TGTGCCAGCAGTTACCGGGGGGAGCAGGGCTACGAGCAGTACTTC
TRBJ2-7 | . | TRBD2 | TRBV20-1 | CSASPISGGYEQYF | TGCAGTGCTAGTCCGATCAGCGGGGGTTACGAGCAGTACTTC
TRBJ1-2 | once | TRBD1 | TRBV18 | CASSRDREANYGYTF | TGTGCCAGCTCACGGGACAGGGAGGCTAACTATGGCTACACCTTC
TRBJ2-1 | few | . | TRBV6-5 | CASSPPSVNEQFF | TGTGCCAGCAGTCCCCCTAGCGTCAATGAGCAGTTCTTC
TRBJ1-1 | once | . | TRBV5-1 | CASSSGITMNTEAFF | TGCGCCAGCAGTTCCGGGATTACTATGAACACTGAAGCTTTCTTT
TRBJ1-2 | once | . | TRBV5-4 | CASSPGGYGGYTF | TGTGCCAGCAGCCCGGGCGGGTACGGGGGCTACACCTTC
TRBJ2-7 | once | . | TRBV5-4 | CASSLNGGAYEQYF | TGTGCCAGCAGCTTGAACGGCGGCGCCTACGAGCAGTACTTC
TRBJ1-2 | once | . | TRBV21-1 | CASKVPTGAHGYTF | TGTGCCAGCAAGGTACCTACAGGGGCACACGGCTACACCTTC
TRBJ2-1 | . | TRBD1 | TRBV12-5 | CASGLVGTGNEQFF | TGTGCTAGTGGTTTGGTAGGGACAGGGAATGAGCAGTTCTTC